The next 14 T cell receptor beta chains were all read from a single sample in a study of neurological immune-mediated disorders. TCRdb used MiXCR to reprocess the 5' RACE reads, holding one entry per CDR3 protein. Found here are about 19,000 distinct CDR3 sequences, approximately 2.5% of them singletons; the top ten hold 4.5% to 6%. Sample: PBMCs. Receptors were obtained from a woman aged 18-35 years with multiple sclerosis.

This clonotype has ten or more counts. The J gene is TRBJ2-2, the V gene TRBV5-1; 9 nucleotides agree with TRBD1. The germline V gene encodes CDR1 SGHRS and CDR2 YFSETQ. This CDR3 has 15 residues. The V and J ends lost 4 bases and 6 bases, in that order; junction bases with no gene match: 7. CDR3 nucleotide sequence: TGCGCCAGCAGCCGGGGACAGGGAGGTGCCGGGGAGCTGTTTTTT. Its translation is CASSRGQGGAGELFF.

This clonotype was recorded a few times. This likely comes from a read error, as the CDR3 has no conserved phenylalanine or tryptophan at its end. V gene TRBV12-3 or TRBV12-4 combines with J gene TRBJ2-1; unclear D gene. Trimming took off 1 base at V and 6 bases at J, with 7 bases between the two ends. This CDR3 contains 13 residues. The CDR3 DNA is TGTGCCAGCAGTTTAGAACAGTTCAATGAGCAGTTCTGC. This encodes CASSLEQFNEQFC.

Many counts were recorded for this clonotype. This chain connects TRBV10-3 to TRBJ2-1; no reliable D call. The V gene's germline CDR1 is ENHRY and CDR2 SYGVKD. The CDR3 loop spans 14 amino acids. V lost 0 bases and J 5 bases, leaving 8 bases between the germline ends. The DNA for the CDR3 is TGTGCCATCAGTGAGTCGGGTAGAAACAATGAGCAGTTCTTC. Translating it yields CAISESGRNNEQFF.

In its sample, this clonotype was seen many times. Written as DNA, the CDR3 is TGTGCCATCAGTCCTAGACTAGCTGAAGAGACCCAGTACTTC. It yields the protein CAISPRLAEETQYF. The J gene is TRBJ2-5, the V gene TRBV10-3; 7 nucleotides line up with TRBD2. CDR1 is ENHRY and CDR2 is SYGVKD in the germline V gene. The ends lost 5 bases at V and 3 bases at J; junction bases unmatched: 6. CDR3 length: 14 amino acids.

This clonotype was seen ten or more times. The chain carries TRBV27 and TRBJ2-2; D uncertain. Germline V gene data show CDR1 as MNHEY and CDR2 as SMNVEV (reference sequence). The CDR3 sequence is 16 residues long. The germline V and J ends were trimmed by 1 base and 0 bases, with 9 bases remaining between them. Here the CDR3 reads CASSLLGLANTGELFF. DNA of the CDR3: TGTGCCAGCAGTTTATTAGGTCTAGCGAACACCGGGGAGCTGTTTTTT.

This clonotype has a count of ten or more. This chain joins TRBV20-1 and TRBJ2-3; the match to TRBD2 covers 11 bases. Germline CDR1 DFQATT, CDR2 SNEGSKA (reference sequence). Trimming removed 5 bases from V and 5 bases from J; junction bases left unmatched: 6. The length of the CDR3 is 14 residues. In nucleotides, the CDR3 is TGCAGTGCTGGTAGCGGGGGGGCCCAAGATACGCAGTATTTT. It is translated as CSAGSGGAQDTQYF.

This clonotype has at least ten counts. The rearrangement links TRBV9 to TRBJ2-5; 9 nucleotides line up with TRBD2. J gave up 2 bases and V 3 bases, and 11 bases lay outside the gene matches. Per germline, CDR1 SGDLS and CDR2 YYNGEE. This CDR3 contains 17 residues. The CDR3 sequence: CASSARAVAGGQETQYF. In nucleotides, the CDR3 is TGTGCCAGCAGCGCAAGGGCGGTGGCGGGAGGGCAAGAGACCCAGTACTTC.

This clonotype was recorded many times. This chain joins TRBV3-1 and TRBJ1-1; D remains ambiguous. There are 16 residues in the CDR3. V was cut by 5 bases and J by 4 bases, with 20 bases left in between. Germline V gene sequence: CDR1 LGHDT, CDR2 YNNKEL (reference sequence). The CDR3 nucleotides are TGTGCCAGCAGCTCTACTTGGACTGGAGTGGCCACTGAAGCTTTCTTT. This sequence encodes CASSSTWTGVATEAFF.

This clonotype was seen repeatedly, ten times or more. The rearrangement uses TRBV10-3 and TRBJ1-1; TRBD1 matches 8 bases. The CDR3 has 15 residues. V dropped 6 bases and J dropped 6; count of bases not matched to a gene: 12. CDR1 and CDR2 from the germline V gene are ENHRY and SYGVKD. CDR3 protein: CAISPLQGAEAEAFF. For the CDR3, the DNA is TGTGCCATCAGCCCACTGCAGGGGGCTGAGGCTGAAGCTTTCTTT.

The table lists this clonotype with many counts. This chain connects TRBV9 to TRBJ2-1; weak D call: TRBD1 (6 bases). CDR3 size: 17 residues. V lost 0 bases and J lost 0, with 13 bases in between. Looked up from germline, CDR1 is SGDLS and CDR2 is YYNGEE. CDR3 bases: TGTGCCAGCAGCGTAGTTCCGGGACACAGCTCCTACAATGAGCAGTTCTTC. Amino acid sequence: CASSVVPGHSSYNEQFF.

There are many counts of this clonotype. The V and J genes are TRBV20-1 and TRBJ2-5; 12 positions match TRBD2. The CDR3 totals 16 residues. CDR1 and CDR2 (germline): DFQATT, SNEGSKA (reference sequence). Trimming removed 4 bases from V and 1 base from J; junction bases left unmatched: 7. The CDR3 spells CSANRLAGAFQETQYF. The DNA for the CDR3 is TGCAGTGCTAATAGACTAGCGGGGGCCTTCCAAGAGACCCAGTACTTC.

This clonotype was counted many times. The V call is TRBV3-1, the J call TRBJ1-5, with D unresolved. The CDR3 runs to 15 residues. CDR1 is LGHDT, CDR2 YNNKEL, per germline (reference sequence). V gave up 1 base and J gave up 1 base, with 8 bases separating them. CDR3 DNA sequence: TGTGCCAGCAGCCAAGGGGGAGCGAGCAATCAGCCCCAGCATTTT. Its protein product is CASSQGGASNQPQHF.

In its sample, this clonotype was seen a few times. The V gene is TRBV28, the J gene TRBJ1-1; D remains ambiguous. Germline CDR1 reads MDHEN; CDR2 reads SYDVKM. V was clipped by 2 bases and J by 7 bases, with 17 bases between them. CDR3 size: 15 residues. CDR3 bases: TGTGCCAGCAGTTTAGGAGGCCCCACTTTATTTGAAGCTTTCTTT. Translating gives CASSLGGPTLFEAFF. Using reference TRBV28 and TRBJ1-1 for the parts outside the CDR3, the full variable domain is DVKVTQSSRYLVKRTGEKVFLECVQDMDHENMFWYRQDPGLGLRLIYFSYDVKMKEKGDIPEGYSVSREKKERFSLILESASTNQTSMYLCASSLGGPTLFEAFFGQGTRLTVV.

This clonotype showed up many times. As DNA, the CDR3 is TGTGCCAGCAGTTTTGGGCGGGGCACAGATACGCAGTATTTT. It is translated as CASSFGRGTDTQYF. The chain recombines TRBV12-3 or TRBV12-4 with TRBJ2-3, with TRBD2 as a possible D gene (5 bases). Trimming removed 3 bases at V and 1 base at J, with 8 bases between. CDR3 length: 14 amino acids.